A single sample is the source of the 11 T cell receptor beta chains below, sequenced in a study of blood T cell repertoires in COVID-19. The assay was immunoSEQ multiplex PCR, and TCRdb's table has in-frame clones only and misses some. The repertoire consists of hundreds of thousands of clones, with roughly 85% occurring once and the leading ten covering roughly 2.6%. Sequenced: peripheral blood. All receptors derive from a woman between 35 and 50 years old with active or convalescent COVID-19.

The rearrangement links TRBV11-2 to TRBJ2-1; D gene uncertain. The CDR3 has 14 amino acids. Between the trimmed V and J ends, which lost 2 bases and 8 bases, there was a span of 13 bases. Per the germline V gene, CDR1 is SGHAT and CDR2 is FQNNGV. The CDR3 DNA follows: TGTGCCAGCAGCTTAACGGGTCTCGTGGATGAGCAGTTCTTC. Translation gives CASSLTGLVDEQFF.

In nucleotides, the CDR3 is TGTGCCAGCAGTAGACAGGTTATGAACACTGAAGCTTTCTTT. This encodes CASSRQVMNTEAFF. V usage is TRBV6-6 and J usage is TRBJ1-1; tentatively, D is TRBD1 (6 bases). The germline V gene has CDR1 MNHNY and CDR2 SVGAGI (reference sequence). The germline V and J ends were trimmed by 5 bases and 0 bases, with 10 bases remaining between them. CDR3 length: 14 residues.

The chain carries TRBV7-3 and TRBJ1-6, with D tentatively TRBD1 (6 bases). CDR1 SGHTA and CDR2 FQGTGA come from the germline V gene. The CDR3 runs to 13 residues. Trimming removed 8 bases at V and 9 bases at J, with 14 bases between. DNA for the CDR3: TGTGCCAGCCCCGGACAGCCGGGTTCACCCCTCCACTTT. Translation gives CASPGQPGSPLHF.

The chain is built from TRBV6-5 and TRBJ1-1; maybe TRBD1 (6 bases). The CDR3 spans 15 residues. Germline lookup yields CDR1 MNHEY and CDR2 SVGAGI. V dropped 6 bases and J dropped 0 bases, with 14 bases sitting between them. This CDR3 reads CASRRLGQMNTEAFF. The CDR3 DNA reads TGTGCCAGCAGACGTTTAGGACAGATGAACACTGAAGCTTTCTTT.

The J gene is TRBJ1-1, the V gene TRBV5-1; 10 bases match TRBD1. The trim removed 5 bases at V and 3 bases at J, leaving 10 bases unmatched. Germline CDR1 SGHRS, CDR2 YFSETQ. This CDR3 is 16 amino acids long. In nucleotides, the CDR3 is TGCGCCAGCAGAGTGCCCGGGACAGGGGATTACACTGAAGCTTTCTTT. Its translation: CASRVPGTGDYTEAFF. The entire variable domain, with the rest obtained from reference TRBV5-1 and TRBJ1-1, is as follows: KAGVTQTPRYLIKTRGQQVTLSCSPISGHRSVSWYQQTPGQGLQFLFEYFSETQRNKGNFPGRFSGRQFSNSRSEMNVSTLELGDSALYLCASRVPGTGDYTEAFFGQGTRLTVV.

The chain has TRBV12-3 or TRBV12-4 and TRBJ1-2, with TRBD1 as a possible D gene (5 bases). This CDR3 comprises 13 residues. The V and J ends lost 2 bases and 6 bases respectively, with 10 bases between them. The CDR3 reads CASSLSGGDGYTF. CDR3 in DNA: TGTGCCAGCAGTTTAAGTGGAGGGGATGGCTACACCTTC.

The V and J genes are TRBV11-2 and TRBJ2-3, with 7 bases fitting TRBD1. This CDR3 is built from 17 residues. V gave up 5 bases and J gave up 2 bases; unmatched junction bases: 13. Germline CDR1 is SGHAT and CDR2 is FQNNGV. The CDR3 sequence is CASSLLSPRGYTDTQYF. In DNA, the CDR3 is TGTGCCAGCAGCCTACTCTCCCCCAGGGGGTACACAGATACGCAGTATTTT. Complete variable domain (other parts from reference TRBV11-2 and TRBJ2-3): EAGVAQSPRYKIIEKRQSVAFWCNPISGHATLYWYQQILGQGPKLLIQFQNNGVVDDSQLPKDRFSAERLKGVDSTLKIQPAKLEDSAVYLCASSLLSPRGYTDTQYFGPGTRLTVL.

The chain recombines TRBV2 with TRBJ1-5, with a weak D call TRBD1 (6 bases). CDR3 size: 15 residues. From germline, CDR1 is SNHLY and CDR2 FYNNEI. Trimming removed 2 bases at V and 7 bases at J, with 15 bases between. The DNA of the CDR3 is TGTGCCAGCAGTGAATTCAGGGGCGGGCGGCAGCCCCAGCATTTT. Protein product: CASSEFRGGRQPQHF.

This rearrangement joins TRBV4-2 to TRBJ1-2; 8 nucleotides line up with TRBD1. Trimming at V came to 0 bases and at J to 8 bases, leaving 11 bases not matched to a gene. The germline gives CDR1 LGHNA, CDR2 YNFKEQ. The CDR3 contains 16 residues. CDR3 DNA: TGTGCCAGCAGCCAAGATACAGGGGGGGTTAACTGGGGCTACACCTTC. Its translation: CASSQDTGGVNWGYTF.

This clone was counted a single time. The chain carries TRBV6-5 and TRBJ1-6; 7 nucleotides align to TRBD1. CDR3 length: 15 amino acids. The V and J ends lost 6 bases and 9 bases, in that order; junction bases with no gene match: 11. Per germline, CDR1 MNHEY and CDR2 SVGAGI. CDR3 nucleotides: TGTGCCAGCAGACAAACTGGGACAGCCACTTCACCCCTCCACTTT. Amino acid sequence: CASRQTGTATSPLHF.

The chain employs TRBV19 and TRBJ2-2, with a tentative D call TRBD1 (6 bases). The ends were cut back, 4 bases at V and 8 bases at J, with 8 bases in the middle. Germline V gene sequence: CDR1 LNHDA, CDR2 SQIVND (reference sequence). The CDR3 runs 12 residues. The CDR3 region is CASSRGPGELFF. CDR3 in DNA: TGTGCCAGTAGTAGGGGGCCTGGGGAGCTGTTTTTT.